Presented here are 13 T cell receptor beta chains from one specimen sequenced in a study of blood T cell repertoires in COVID-19. Repertoires were generated with immunoSEQ multiplex PCR, while TCRdb's copy carries only in-frame clones and drops some. The repertoire holds 110,000 or so clones, with 82% as singletons. Input material: peripheral blood. The receptors stem from a human donor in a cohort sampled during active COVID-19.

The CDR3 DNA sequence: TGCGCCAGCAGCCTATCGAACCCAGGGGGTGAGCAGTACTTC. Amino acids: CASSLSNPGGEQYF. The J gene is TRBJ2-7, the V gene TRBV5-1; 7 bases line up with TRBD1. The germline gives CDR1 SGHRS, CDR2 YFSETQ. J gave up 7 bases and V 4 bases, and 11 bases lay outside the gene matches. The CDR3 loop spans 14 amino acids.

The rearrangement links TRBV12-5 to TRBJ1-5, with TRBD1 as a possible D gene (5 bases). The germline V and J ends were trimmed by 6 bases and 1 base, with 10 bases remaining between them. This CDR3 comprises 14 residues. The germline V gene encodes CDR1 LGHNT and CDR2 FRNRAP. The CDR3 loop is CASGVGGSNQPQHF. The CDR3 nucleotides are TGTGCTAGTGGGGTCGGGGGGAGCAATCAGCCCCAGCATTTT.

This clone was detected a few times. The chain has TRBV2 and TRBJ2-7; 7 bases are shared with TRBD2. With V trimmed by 6 bases and J by 1 base, 12 bases remained unmatched. This CDR3 has 16 amino acids. Germline CDR1 SNHLY, CDR2 FYNNEI. CDR3 protein: CASSGRRQAISYEQYF. The CDR3, as DNA: TGTGCCAGCAGCGGGAGGAGACAAGCCATATCCTACGAGCAGTACTTC.

The chain couples TRBV7-2 to TRBJ2-5; perhaps TRBD2 as D (6 bases). This CDR3 region has 15 residues. From germline, CDR1 is SGHTA and CDR2 FQGNSA. V was cut by 0 bases and J by 1 base, with 9 bases left in between. CDR3 sequence (DNA): TGTGCCAGCAGCTTAGCAGGGGACTTCCAAGAGACCCAGTACTTC. It yields the protein CASSLAGDFQETQYF.

The chain employs TRBV9 and TRBJ2-3; 8 positions agree with TRBD2. The ends lost 0 bases at V and 2 bases at J; junction bases unmatched: 5. This CDR3 region has 16 residues. Germline V gene sequence: CDR1 SGDLS, CDR2 YYNGEE. CDR3 region: CASSVAAGGPTDTQYF. CDR3 in DNA: TGTGCCAGCAGCGTAGCGGCGGGGGGCCCCACAGATACGCAGTATTTT. Full variable domain (outside the CDR3, taken from reference TRBV9 and TRBJ2-3): DSGVTQTPKHLITATGQRVTLRCSPRSGDLSVYWYQQSLDQGLQFLIQYYNGEERAKGNILERFSAQQFPDLHSELNLSSLELGDSALYFCASSVAAGGPTDTQYFGPGTRLTVL.

V and J are TRBV19 and TRBJ2-1; TRBD2 agrees at 8 bases. V trimming: 5 bases; J trimming: 8 bases; junction bases outside the gene matches: 5. The CDR3 is 13 amino acids. Germline V gene lookup returns CDR1 LNHDA and CDR2 SQIVND (reference sequence). CDR3 loop: CASSPGGVDEQFF. Written as DNA, the CDR3 is TGTGCCAGTAGTCCGGGGGGGGTGGATGAGCAGTTCTTC.

This chain joins TRBV11-2 and TRBJ1-2; 8 nucleotides agree with TRBD1. Unmatched junction bases numbered 10, after V lost 0 bases and J lost 1 base. Germline V lookup: CDR1 SGHAT, CDR2 FQNNGV. This CDR3 is built from 18 residues. CDR3 in amino acids: CASSLDRYLQGVNYGYTF. The CDR3 DNA is TGTGCCAGCAGCTTAGATAGGTATCTACAGGGGGTTAACTATGGCTACACCTTC. Supplemented by reference TRBV11-2 and TRBJ1-2, the full variable domain reads EAGVAQSPRYKIIEKRQSVAFWCNPISGHATLYWYQQILGQGPKLLIQFQNNGVVDDSQLPKDRFSAERLKGVDSTLKIQPAKLEDSAVYLCASSLDRYLQGVNYGYTFGSGTRLTVV.

This clone was found once. This chain connects TRBV6-5 to TRBJ2-3, with D tentatively TRBD1 (5 bases). This CDR3 spans 15 amino acids. Per the germline V gene, CDR1 is MNHEY and CDR2 is SVGAGI. Trimming removed 0 bases from V and 0 bases from J, with 7 bases in between. As DNA, the CDR3 is TGTGCCAGCAGTTACTCAGACAGTAGCACAGATACGCAGTATTTT. It translates to CASSYSDSSTDTQYF.

The chain joins TRBV3-1 (or the pseudogene TRBV3-2) to TRBJ1-5, with no clear D. Trimming cost V 0 bases and J 9 bases, with 9 bases left between them. CDR3 length: 13 amino acids. Germline-derived CDR1 and CDR2 are LGHDT and YNNKEL (reference sequence). The CDR3 region has the DNA TGTGCCAGCAGCCAAGACGGGTTGACGCCCCAGCATTTT. It translates to CASSQDGLTPQHF.

This clone was observed a handful of times. This chain's CDR3 is CASGGQIDNSPLHF. The CDR3 DNA follows: TGTGCCAGTGGGGGACAAATCGATAATTCACCCCTCCACTTT. V usage is TRBV19 and J usage is TRBJ1-6, with TRBD1 as a possible D gene (6 bases). V was clipped by 8 bases and J by 5 bases, with 13 bases between them. The CDR3 has 14 residues. The germline V gene has CDR1 LNHDA and CDR2 SQIVND (reference sequence).

This clone has a single count. V usage is TRBV10-3 and J usage is TRBJ1-6; D unclear. The CDR3 consists of 14 residues. Germline V gives CDR1 ENHRY, CDR2 SYGVKD. The V and J ends lost 3 bases and 8 bases respectively, with 11 bases between them. The CDR3 bases are TGTGCCATCAGTGACAGAGGGCCGGATTCACCCCTCCACTTT. Its protein product is CAISDRGPDSPLHF.

The rearrangement links TRBV28 to TRBJ2-7, with TRBD2 matching 10 bases. J lost 4 bases, V lost 5 bases, and 5 bases had no gene match. Germline V CDR1 and CDR2: MDHEN, SYDVKM. This CDR3 contains 14 residues. CDR3 coding DNA: TGTGCCAGCAGTCCTAGCGGGGGTGAATACGAGCAGTACTTC. It codes for CASSPSGGEYEQYF.

The chain recombines TRBV5-1 with TRBJ2-1; D is possibly TRBD1 (6 bases). Germline assignment: CDR1 SGHRS and CDR2 YFSETQ. V lost 0 bases and J lost 8, with 12 bases in between. The CDR3 extends over 14 amino acids. The DNA for the CDR3 is TGCGCCAGCAGCTTGGGAGAGGGGGTCGATGAGCAGTTCTTC. Encoded protein: CASSLGEGVDEQFF.